This T cell receptor beta chain derives from a study of T cells after yellow fever vaccination. Study overall: SMART-Seq v4 Ultra Low Input prepared the low-cell-number fractions. Whole-study results and caveats: Post-booster repertoires again held most primary-vaccination clones (approximately 96% CD4, 88% CD8).

As TCR cDNA was made by 5'RACE template switching, a universal primer site and UMIs were added. TCRdb ran MiXCR on the 5' RACE reads and lists one entry per CDR3 protein. Found here are 160,000 or so distinct CDR3 sequences, 6% to 7.5% of them singletons; the top ten hold 2.5% to 3%. Ten or more counts support this clonotype. Its antigen is as yet unknown. This TCR came from a man between 18 and 29 years old who received the YFV17D yellow fever vaccine. The sample consisted of CD4+ T cells sorted from PBMCs, taken 5 to 6 days after the first yellow fever vaccination.

The DNA for the CDR3 is TGTGCCAGCAGCTTAGGGGCAGGGGGCTTTGGGGCCAACGTCCTGACTTTC. Translation: CASSLGAGGFGANVLTF. The V and J genes are TRBV7-2 and TRBJ2-6, with 8 positions matching TRBD1. In germline, CDR1 is SGHTA, CDR2 FQGNSA. This CDR3 contains 17 residues. V gave up 1 base and J gave up 3 bases; unmatched junction bases: 5.